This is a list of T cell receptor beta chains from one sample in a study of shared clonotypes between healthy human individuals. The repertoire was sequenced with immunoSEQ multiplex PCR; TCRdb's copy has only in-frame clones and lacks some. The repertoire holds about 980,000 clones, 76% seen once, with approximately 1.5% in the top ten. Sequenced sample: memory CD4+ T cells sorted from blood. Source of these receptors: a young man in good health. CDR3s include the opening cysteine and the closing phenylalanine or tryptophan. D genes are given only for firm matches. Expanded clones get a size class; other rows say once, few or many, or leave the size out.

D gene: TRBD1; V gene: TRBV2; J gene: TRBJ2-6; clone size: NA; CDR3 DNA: TGTGCCAGCAGTCGGGGACAGGGTGACCCTGGGGCCAACGTCCTGACTTTC; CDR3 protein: CASSRGQGDPGANVLTF
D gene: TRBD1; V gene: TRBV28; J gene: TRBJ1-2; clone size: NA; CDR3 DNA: TGTGCCAGCAGTTCGGGACAGGGCCTCGGTGGCTACACCTTC; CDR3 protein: CASSSGQGLGGYTF
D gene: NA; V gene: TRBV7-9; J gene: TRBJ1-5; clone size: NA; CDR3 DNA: TGTGCCAGCAGCTTAGGGGCAGGTATTGATCAGCCCCAGCATTTT; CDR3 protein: CASSLGAGIDQPQHF
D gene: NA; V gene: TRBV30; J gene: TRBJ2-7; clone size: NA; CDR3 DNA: TGTGCCTGGAGTCCCCTCTACTATTGGGGGGCTGTTAATACCTACGAGCAGTACTTC; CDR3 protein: CAWSPLYYWGAVNTYEQYF
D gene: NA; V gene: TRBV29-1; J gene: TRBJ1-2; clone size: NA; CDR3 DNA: TGCAGCGTCAGGCGGGGAGCGACTGGCTCTAACTATGGCTACACCTTC; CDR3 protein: CSVRRGATGSNYGYTF
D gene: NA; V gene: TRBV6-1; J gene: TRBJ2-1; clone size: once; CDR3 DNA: TGTGCCAGCAGGGACCCCTTGAGGAGCTCGGAGCAGTTCTTC; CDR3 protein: CASRDPLRSSEQFF
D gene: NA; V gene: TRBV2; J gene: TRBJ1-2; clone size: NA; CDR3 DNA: TGTGCCAGCAGTGGGGATGGGGGCTATGGCTACACCTTC; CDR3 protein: CASSGDGGYGYTF
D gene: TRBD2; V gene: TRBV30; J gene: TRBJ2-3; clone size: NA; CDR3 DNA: TGTGCCTGGAGGATAGCGGGAGGGATAGATACGCAGTATTTT; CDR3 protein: CAWRIAGGIDTQYF
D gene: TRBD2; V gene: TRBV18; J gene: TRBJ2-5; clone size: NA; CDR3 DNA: TGTGCCAGCTCACCTTCAGCGGGGGGTCCCTTTGAGACCCAGTACTTC; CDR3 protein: CASSPSAGGPFETQYF
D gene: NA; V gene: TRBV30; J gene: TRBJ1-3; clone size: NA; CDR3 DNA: TGTGCCTGGAGCCCCCGGGGTTTAGTTGGAAACACCATATATTTT; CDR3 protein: CAWSPRGLVGNTIYF
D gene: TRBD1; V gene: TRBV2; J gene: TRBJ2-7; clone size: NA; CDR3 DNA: TGTGCCAGCAGTGAATATGGGACAGGGGTGTACGAGCAGTACTTC; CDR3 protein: CASSEYGTGVYEQYF
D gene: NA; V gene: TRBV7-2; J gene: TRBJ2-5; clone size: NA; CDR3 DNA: TGTGCCAGCAGCCAACAGAAAGAGACCCAGTACTTC; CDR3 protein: CASSQQKETQYF
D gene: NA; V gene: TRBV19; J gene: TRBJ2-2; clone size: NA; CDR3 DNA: TGTGCCAGTGACCCGGGTGGCACCGGGGAGCTGTTTTTT; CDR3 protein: CASDPGGTGELFF
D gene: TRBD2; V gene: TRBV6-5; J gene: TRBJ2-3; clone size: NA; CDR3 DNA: TGTGCCAGCACCCTAGCGGGAGGGCCCTCGGATACGCAGTATTTT; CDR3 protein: CASTLAGGPSDTQYF
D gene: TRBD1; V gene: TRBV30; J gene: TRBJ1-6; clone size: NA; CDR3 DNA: TGTGCCTGGAGTGCAACAGGGGTGGTGGGTCAGGGGGCGAGTTCACCCCTCCACTTT; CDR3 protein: CAWSATGVVGQGASSPLHF
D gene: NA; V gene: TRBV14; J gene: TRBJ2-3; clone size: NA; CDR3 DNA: TGTGCCAGCAGCCAAAACCAGGGTCACGCTGATACGCAGTATTTT; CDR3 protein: CASSQNQGHADTQYF
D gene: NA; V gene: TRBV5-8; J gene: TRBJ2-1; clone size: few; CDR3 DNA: TGTGCCAGCAGCTTGCCGGGGTCTTACAATGAGCAGTTCTTC; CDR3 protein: CASSLPGSYNEQFF
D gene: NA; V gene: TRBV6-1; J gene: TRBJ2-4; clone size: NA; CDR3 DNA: TGTGCCAGCAGTCGGGTCTCCCAAATGTCAAACATTCAGTACTTC; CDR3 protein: CASSRVSQMSNIQYF
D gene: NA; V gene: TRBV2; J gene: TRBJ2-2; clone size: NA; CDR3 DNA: TGTGCCAGCAGTGAGAGGGTTTTCTCCACCGGGGAGCTGTTTTTT; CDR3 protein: CASSERVFSTGELFF
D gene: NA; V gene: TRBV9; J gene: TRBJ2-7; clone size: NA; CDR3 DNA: TGTGCCAGCAGCCCCAGGGTCGGGGCCACCCCCGAGCAGTACTTC; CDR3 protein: CASSPRVGATPEQYF
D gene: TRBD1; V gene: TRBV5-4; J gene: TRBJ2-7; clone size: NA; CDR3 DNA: TGTGCCAGCAGCCTGGACAGGCCCTACGAGCAGTACTTC; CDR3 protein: CASSLDRPYEQYF
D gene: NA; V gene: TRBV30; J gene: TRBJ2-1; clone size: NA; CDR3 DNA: TGTGCCTCCACCTTGGGCAGGGCCTCCTACAATGAGCAGTTCTTC; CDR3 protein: CASTLGRASYNEQFF
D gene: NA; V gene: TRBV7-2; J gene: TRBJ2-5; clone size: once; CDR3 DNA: TGTGCCAGCAGCTTATTAACTCAAGAGACCCAGTACTTC; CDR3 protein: CASSLLTQETQYF
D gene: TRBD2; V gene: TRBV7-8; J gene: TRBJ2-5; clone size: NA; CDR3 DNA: TGTGCCAGCAGCCCAGGGACTAGCGGGGAGGGGGAGACCCAGTACTTC; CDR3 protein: CASSPGTSGEGETQYF
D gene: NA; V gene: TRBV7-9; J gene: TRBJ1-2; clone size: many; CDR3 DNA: TGTGCCAGCAGCTTAGTCGGGTCAGACTATGGCTACACCTTC; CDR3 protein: CASSLVGSDYGYTF
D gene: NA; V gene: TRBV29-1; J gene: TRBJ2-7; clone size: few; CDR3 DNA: TGCAGCGTTGCTGCAGGAGCCTACGAGCAGTACTTC; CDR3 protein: CSVAAGAYEQYF
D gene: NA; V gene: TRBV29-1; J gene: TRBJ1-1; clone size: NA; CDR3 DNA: TGCAGCGTCGAGAAGAACACTGAAGCTTTCTTT; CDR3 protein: CSVEKNTEAFF
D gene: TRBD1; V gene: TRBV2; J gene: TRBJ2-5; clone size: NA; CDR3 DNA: TGTGCCAGCAAGGGGACAGGGGGTCGGGAGACCCAGTACTTC; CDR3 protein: CASKGTGGRETQYF
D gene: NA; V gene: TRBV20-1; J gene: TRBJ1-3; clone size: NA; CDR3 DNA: TGCAGTGTTGAGTGGGGAAACACCATATATTTT; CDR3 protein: CSVEWGNTIYF
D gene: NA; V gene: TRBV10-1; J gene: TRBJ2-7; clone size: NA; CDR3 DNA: TGCGCCATCAAGGACAGTTCTCTTTCCTACGAGCAGTACTTC; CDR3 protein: CAIKDSSLSYEQYF
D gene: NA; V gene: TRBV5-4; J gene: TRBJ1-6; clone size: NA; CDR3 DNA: TGTGCCAGCAGCTACAGGGATAATTCACCCCTCCACTTT; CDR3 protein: CASSYRDNSPLHF
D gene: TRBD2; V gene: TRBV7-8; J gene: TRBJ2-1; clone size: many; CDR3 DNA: TGTGCCAGCAGCAACCCGCCGGGACTAGGGGCAGGTAGGGAGCAGTTCTTC; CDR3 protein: CASSNPPGLGAGREQFF
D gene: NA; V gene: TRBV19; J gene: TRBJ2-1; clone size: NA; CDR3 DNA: TGTGCCAGTAGCTCTCTAACCCGGGGAACCAATGGTGAGCAGTTCTTC; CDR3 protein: CASSSLTRGTNGEQFF
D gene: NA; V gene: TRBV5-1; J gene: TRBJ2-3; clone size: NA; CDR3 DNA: TGCGCCAGCAGCTTGGAAGTGGGTACGCAGTATTTT; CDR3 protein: CASSLEVGTQYF
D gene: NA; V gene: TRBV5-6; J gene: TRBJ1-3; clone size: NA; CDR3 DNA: TGTGCCAGCAGCTTGGTTCAGGGTCCTGGAAACACCATATATTTT; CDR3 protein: CASSLVQGPGNTIYF
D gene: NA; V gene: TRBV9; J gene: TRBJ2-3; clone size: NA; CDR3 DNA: TGTGCCAGCAGCGTAGGGGTTGCGCTGGGCACAGATACGCAGTATTTT; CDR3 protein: CASSVGVALGTDTQYF
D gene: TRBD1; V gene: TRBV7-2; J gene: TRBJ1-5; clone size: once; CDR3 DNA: TGTGCCAGCAGCAAACGGACAGGGAATCAGCCCCAGCATTTT; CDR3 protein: CASSKRTGNQPQHF
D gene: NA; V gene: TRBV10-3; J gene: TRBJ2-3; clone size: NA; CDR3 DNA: TGTGCCACAACAGGGGAGCGGGCAGATACGCAGTATTTT; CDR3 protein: CATTGERADTQYF